These T cell receptor beta chains were read from a single sample in a study of blood T cell repertoires in COVID-19. The protocol was immunoSEQ multiplex PCR, while the TCRdb copy is restricted to in-frame clones and leaves out a portion. The table includes fewer than 200,000 clones, roughly 85% detected once. The specimen was PBMCs or T cells enriched from blood (not recorded which). The receptors derive from a woman aged 50 to 65 who had recovered from COVID-19. CDR3s include the opening cysteine and the closing phenylalanine or tryptophan.

v_gene,len,j_gene,CDR3aa
TRBV28,15,TRBJ1-2,CASSKGTGAGYGYTF
TRBV5-1,15,TRBJ1-1,CASSRQGEMNTEAFF
TRBV30,16,TRBJ2-2,CARGTSGTTYTGELFF
TRBV28,13,TRBJ1-5,CASRPMGDQPQHF
TRBV28,13,TRBJ1-2,CAILPGQNYGYTF
TRBV27,13,TRBJ1-5,CASSLSTGGPQHF
TRBV7-6,17,TRBJ1-1,CASSLVVGPGQPAEAFF
TRBV10-3,15,TRBJ1-6,CAISESGGFGSPLHF
TRBV2,13,TRBJ1-2,CASRTGTDYGYTF
TRBV19,13,TRBJ1-2,CASSIDPRDSYTF
TRBV5-6,14,TRBJ1-4,CASSPGTVNEKLFF
TRBV18,13,TRBJ1-5,CASSQESNQPQHF
TRBV1,20,TRBJ2-6,CTSSQANPGQGHSGANVLTF